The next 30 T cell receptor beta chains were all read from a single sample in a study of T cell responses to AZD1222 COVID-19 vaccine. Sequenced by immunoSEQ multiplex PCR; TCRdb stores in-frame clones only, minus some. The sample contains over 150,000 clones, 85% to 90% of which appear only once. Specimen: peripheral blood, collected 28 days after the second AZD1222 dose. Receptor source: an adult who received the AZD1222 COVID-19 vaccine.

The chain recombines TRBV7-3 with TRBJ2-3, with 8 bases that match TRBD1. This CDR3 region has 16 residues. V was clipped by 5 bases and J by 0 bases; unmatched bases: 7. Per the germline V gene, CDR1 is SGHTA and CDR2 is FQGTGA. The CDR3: CASSDRGGLSTDTQYF. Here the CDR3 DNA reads TGTGCCAGCAGCGACAGGGGAGGACTCAGCACAGATACGCAGTATTTT. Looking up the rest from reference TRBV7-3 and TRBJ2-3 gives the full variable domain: GAGVSQTPSNKVTEKGKYVELRCDPISGHTALYWYRQSLGQGPEFLIYFQGTGAADDSGLPNDRFFAVRPEGSVSTLKIQRTERGDSAVYLCASSDRGGLSTDTQYFGPGTRLTVL.

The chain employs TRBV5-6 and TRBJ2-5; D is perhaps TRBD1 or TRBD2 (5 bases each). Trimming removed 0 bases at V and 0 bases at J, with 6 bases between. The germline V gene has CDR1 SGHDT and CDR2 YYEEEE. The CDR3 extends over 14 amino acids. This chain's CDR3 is CASSLGGYQETQYF. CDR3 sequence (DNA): TGTGCCAGCAGCTTGGGGGGGTACCAAGAGACCCAGTACTTC.

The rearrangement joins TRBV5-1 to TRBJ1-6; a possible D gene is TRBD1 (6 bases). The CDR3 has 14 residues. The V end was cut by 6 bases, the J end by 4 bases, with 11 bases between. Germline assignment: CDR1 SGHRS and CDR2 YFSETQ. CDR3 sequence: CASTGDEYNSPLHF. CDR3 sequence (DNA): TGCGCCAGCACAGGGGATGAGTATAATTCACCCCTCCACTTT.

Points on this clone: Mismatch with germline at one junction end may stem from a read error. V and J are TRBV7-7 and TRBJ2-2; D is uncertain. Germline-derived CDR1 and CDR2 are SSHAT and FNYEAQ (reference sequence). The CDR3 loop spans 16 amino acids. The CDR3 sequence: CASSPIEPGNTGELFF. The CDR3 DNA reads TGTGCTAGCAGCCCTATTGAACCAGGGAACACCGGGGAGCTGTTTTTT.

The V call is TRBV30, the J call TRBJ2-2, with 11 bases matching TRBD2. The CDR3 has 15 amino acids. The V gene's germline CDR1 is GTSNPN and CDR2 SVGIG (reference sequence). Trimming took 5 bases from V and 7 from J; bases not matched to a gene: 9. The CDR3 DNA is TGTGCCTGGGGCCGACTAGCGGGGTACGGCGGGGAGCTGTTTTTT. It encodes CAWGRLAGYGGELFF.

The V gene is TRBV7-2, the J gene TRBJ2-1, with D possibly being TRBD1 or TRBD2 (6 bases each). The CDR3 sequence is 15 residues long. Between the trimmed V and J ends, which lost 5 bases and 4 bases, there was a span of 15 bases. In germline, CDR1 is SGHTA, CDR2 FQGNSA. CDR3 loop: CASSRRGAGYNEQFF. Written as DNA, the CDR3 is TGTGCCAGCAGCCGGAGGGGGGCCGGGTACAATGAGCAGTTCTTC. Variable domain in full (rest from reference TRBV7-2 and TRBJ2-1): GAGVSQSPSNKVTEKGKDVELRCDPISGHTALYWYRQSLGQGLEFLIYFQGNSAPDKSGLPSDRFSAERTGGSVSTLTIQRTQQEDSAVYLCASSRRGAGYNEQFFGPGTRLTVL.

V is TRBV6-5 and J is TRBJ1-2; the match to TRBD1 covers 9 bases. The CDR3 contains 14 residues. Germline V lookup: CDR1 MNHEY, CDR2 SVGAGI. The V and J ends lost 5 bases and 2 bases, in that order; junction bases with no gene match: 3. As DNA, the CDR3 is TGTGCCAGCAGTCCCGACAGGGGGAACTATGGCTACACCTTC. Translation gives CASSPDRGNYGYTF.

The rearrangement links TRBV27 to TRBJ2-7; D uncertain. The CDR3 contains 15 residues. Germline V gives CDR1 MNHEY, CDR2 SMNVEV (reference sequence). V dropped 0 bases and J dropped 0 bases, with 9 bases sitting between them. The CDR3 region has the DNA TGTGCCAGCAGTTTATCCCGAAAAAGCTCCTACGAGCAGTACTTC. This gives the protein CASSLSRKSSYEQYF.

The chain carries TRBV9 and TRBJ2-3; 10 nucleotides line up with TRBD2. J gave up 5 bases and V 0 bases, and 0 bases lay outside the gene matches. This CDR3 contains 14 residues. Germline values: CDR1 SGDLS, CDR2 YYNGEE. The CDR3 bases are TGTGCCAGCAGCGTAGTAGCGGGGGGAGATACGCAGTATTTT. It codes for CASSVVAGGDTQYF.

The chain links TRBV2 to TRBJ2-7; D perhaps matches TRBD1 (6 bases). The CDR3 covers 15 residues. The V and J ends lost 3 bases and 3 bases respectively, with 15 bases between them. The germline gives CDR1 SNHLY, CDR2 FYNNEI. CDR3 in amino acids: CASSDDRGKIYEQYF. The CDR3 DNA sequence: TGTGCCAGCAGTGACGATAGGGGGAAAATCTACGAGCAGTACTTC.

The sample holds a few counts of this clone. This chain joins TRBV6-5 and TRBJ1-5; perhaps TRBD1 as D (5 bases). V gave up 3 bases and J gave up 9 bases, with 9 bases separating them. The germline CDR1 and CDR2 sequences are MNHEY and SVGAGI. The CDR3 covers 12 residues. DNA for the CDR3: TGTGCCAGCAGTTATCAGGGTTCGCCCCAGCATTTT. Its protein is CASSYQGSPQHF.

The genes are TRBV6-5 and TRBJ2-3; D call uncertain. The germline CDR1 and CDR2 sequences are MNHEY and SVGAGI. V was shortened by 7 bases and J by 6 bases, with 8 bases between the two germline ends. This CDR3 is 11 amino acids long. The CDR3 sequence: CASMALDTQYF. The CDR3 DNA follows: TGTGCCAGCATGGCCCTGGATACGCAGTATTTT.

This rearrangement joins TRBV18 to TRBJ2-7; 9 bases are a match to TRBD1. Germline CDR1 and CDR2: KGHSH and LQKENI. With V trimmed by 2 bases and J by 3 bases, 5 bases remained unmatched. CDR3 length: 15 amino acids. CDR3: CASSPEGQGRYEQYF. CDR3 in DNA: TGTGCCAGCTCACCAGAGGGACAGGGTCGCTACGAGCAGTACTTC.

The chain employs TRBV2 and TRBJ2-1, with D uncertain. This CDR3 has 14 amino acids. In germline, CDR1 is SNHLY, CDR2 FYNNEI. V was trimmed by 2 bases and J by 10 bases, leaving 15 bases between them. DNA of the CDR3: TGTGCCAGCAGTGAACTCCCGTTGGGCGGCGAGCAGTTCTTC. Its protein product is CASSELPLGGEQFF.

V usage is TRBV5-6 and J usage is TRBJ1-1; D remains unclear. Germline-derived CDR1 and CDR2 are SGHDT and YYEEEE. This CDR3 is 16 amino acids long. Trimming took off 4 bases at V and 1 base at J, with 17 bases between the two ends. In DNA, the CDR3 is TGTGCCAGCAGCCAAAATTTAGGCAACTCGAACACTGAAGCTTTCTTT. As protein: CASSQNLGNSNTEAFF.

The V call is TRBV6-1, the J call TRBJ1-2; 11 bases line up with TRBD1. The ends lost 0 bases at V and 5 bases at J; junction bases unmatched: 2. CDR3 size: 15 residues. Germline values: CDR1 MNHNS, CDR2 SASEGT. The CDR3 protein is CASSEAGTGGYGYTF. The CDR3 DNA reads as TGTGCCAGCAGTGAAGCCGGGACAGGGGGTTATGGCTACACCTTC.

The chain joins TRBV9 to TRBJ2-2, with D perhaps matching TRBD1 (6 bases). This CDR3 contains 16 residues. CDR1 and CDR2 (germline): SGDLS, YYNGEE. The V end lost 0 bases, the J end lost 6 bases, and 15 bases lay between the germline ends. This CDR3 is CASSVEGVLLSGELFF. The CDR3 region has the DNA TGTGCCAGCAGCGTAGAGGGGGTCCTATTATCCGGGGAGCTGTTTTTT. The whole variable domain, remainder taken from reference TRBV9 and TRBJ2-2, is DSGVTQTPKHLITATGQRVTLRCSPRSGDLSVYWYQQSLDQGLQFLIQYYNGEERAKGNILERFSAQQFPDLHSELNLSSLELGDSALYFCASSVEGVLLSGELFFGEGSRLTVL.

The CDR3 here is CASSSPGFGYGYTF. In DNA form, the CDR3 reads TGTGCCAGCAGCTCCCCGGGGTTTGGCTATGGCTACACCTTC. The rearrangement joins TRBV7-2 to TRBJ1-2; D is unresolved. Between the trimmed V and J ends, which lost 4 bases and 4 bases, there was a span of 13 bases. The CDR3 is made up of 14 amino acids. Germline loops: CDR1 SGHTA, CDR2 FQGNSA.

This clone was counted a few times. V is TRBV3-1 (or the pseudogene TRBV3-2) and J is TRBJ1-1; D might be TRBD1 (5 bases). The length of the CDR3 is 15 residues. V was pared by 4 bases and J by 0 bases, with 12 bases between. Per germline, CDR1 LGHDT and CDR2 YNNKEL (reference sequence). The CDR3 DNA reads TGTGCCAGCAGCCTAAGTGAAGGGGTGAACACTGAAGCTTTCTTT. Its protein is CASSLSEGVNTEAFF.

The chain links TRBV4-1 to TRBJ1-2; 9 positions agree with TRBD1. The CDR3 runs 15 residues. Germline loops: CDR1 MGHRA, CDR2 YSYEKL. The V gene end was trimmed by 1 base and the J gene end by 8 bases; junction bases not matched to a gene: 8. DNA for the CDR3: TGCGCCAGCAGCCAAGCCGGGACAGGGAGAGGCGGCTACACCTTC. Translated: CASSQAGTGRGGYTF.

CDR3 nucleotide sequence: TGTGCCAGTAGATGGAGCGGGGTGGCTGGGGCCAACGTCCTGACTTTC. Protein product: CASRWSGVAGANVLTF. This rearrangement joins TRBV19 to TRBJ2-6; 7 nucleotides match TRBD2. Germline loops: CDR1 LNHDA, CDR2 SQIVND (reference sequence). V dropped 6 bases and J dropped 2; count of bases not matched to a gene: 7. This CDR3 is built from 16 residues. The entire variable domain, with the rest obtained from reference TRBV19 and TRBJ2-6, is as follows: DGGITQSPKYLFRKEGQNVTLSCEQNLNHDAMYWYRQDPGQGLRLIYYSQIVNDFQKGDIAEGYSVSREKKESFPLTVTSAQKNPTAFYLCASRWSGVAGANVLTFGAGSRLTVL.

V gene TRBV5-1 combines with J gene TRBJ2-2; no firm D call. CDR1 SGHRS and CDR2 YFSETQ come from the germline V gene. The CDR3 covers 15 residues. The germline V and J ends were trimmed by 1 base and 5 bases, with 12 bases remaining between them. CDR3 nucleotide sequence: TGCGCCAGCAGCTTGATCCGGACGGCGACCGGGGAGCTGTTTTTT. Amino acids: CASSLIRTATGELFF.

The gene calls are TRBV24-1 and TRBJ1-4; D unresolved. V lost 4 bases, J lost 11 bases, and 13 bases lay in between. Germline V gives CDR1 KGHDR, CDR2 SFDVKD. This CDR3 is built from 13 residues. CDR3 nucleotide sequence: TGTGCCACCAGTGAAACGGGGATTGGGAAACTGTTTTTT. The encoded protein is CATSETGIGKLFF.

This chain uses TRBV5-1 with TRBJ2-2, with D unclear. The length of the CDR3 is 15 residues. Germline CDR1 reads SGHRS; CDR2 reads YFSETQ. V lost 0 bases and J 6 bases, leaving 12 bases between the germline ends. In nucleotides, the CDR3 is TGCGCCAGCAGCTTGGGGCAGTTGTCCGCCGGGGAGCTGTTTTTT. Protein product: CASSLGQLSAGELFF.

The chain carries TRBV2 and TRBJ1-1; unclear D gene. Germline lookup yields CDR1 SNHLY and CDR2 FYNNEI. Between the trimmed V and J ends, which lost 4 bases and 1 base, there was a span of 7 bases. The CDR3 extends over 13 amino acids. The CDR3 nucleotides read TGTGCCAGCAGTGTATGGAGGAACACTGAAGCTTTCTTT. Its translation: CASSVWRNTEAFF.

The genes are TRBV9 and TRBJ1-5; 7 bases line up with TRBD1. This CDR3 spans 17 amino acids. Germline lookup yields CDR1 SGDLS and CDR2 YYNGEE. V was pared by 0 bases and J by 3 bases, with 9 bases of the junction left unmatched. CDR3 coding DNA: TGTGCCAGCAGCGTAGGGGACAGCCCAGGGCCCAATCAGCCCCAGCATTTT. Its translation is CASSVGDSPGPNQPQHF.

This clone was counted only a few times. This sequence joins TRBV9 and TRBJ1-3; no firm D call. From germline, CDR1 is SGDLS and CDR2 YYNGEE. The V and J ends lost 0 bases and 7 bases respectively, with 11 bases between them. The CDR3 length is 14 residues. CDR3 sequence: CASSVEAGRNTIYF. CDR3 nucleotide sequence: TGTGCCAGCAGCGTAGAGGCAGGTCGTAACACCATATATTTT. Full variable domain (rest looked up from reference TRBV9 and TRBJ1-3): DSGVTQTPKHLITATGQRVTLRCSPRSGDLSVYWYQQSLDQGLQFLIQYYNGEERAKGNILERFSAQQFPDLHSELNLSSLELGDSALYFCASSVEAGRNTIYFGEGSWLTVV.

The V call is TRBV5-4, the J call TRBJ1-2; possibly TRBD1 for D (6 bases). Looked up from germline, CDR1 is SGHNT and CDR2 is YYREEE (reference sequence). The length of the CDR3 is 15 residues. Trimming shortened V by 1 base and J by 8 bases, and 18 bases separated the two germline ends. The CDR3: CASSLLRQKTGGYTF. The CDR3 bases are TGTGCCAGCAGCTTGTTACGACAGAAAACAGGGGGCTACACCTTC.

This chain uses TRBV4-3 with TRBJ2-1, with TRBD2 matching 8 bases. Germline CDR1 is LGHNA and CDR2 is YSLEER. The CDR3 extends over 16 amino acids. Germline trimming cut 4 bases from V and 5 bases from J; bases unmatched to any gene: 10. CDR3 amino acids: CASSLATSVLHNEQFF. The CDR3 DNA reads TGCGCCAGCAGCCTGGCGACTAGCGTCCTCCACAATGAGCAGTTCTTC.

In DNA form, the CDR3 reads TGTGCCAGCAGTGACAGGGGAGCTATGGGCACTGAAGCTTTCTTT. This sequence encodes CASSDRGAMGTEAFF. The chain recombines TRBV25-1 with TRBJ1-1; D is perhaps TRBD1 (6 bases). Trimming left V 3 bases short and J 4 bases short, with 15 bases between. The germline V gene has CDR1 MGHDK and CDR2 SYGVNS. This CDR3 has 15 residues.